These 32 T cell receptor beta chains were all obtained from the same sample, sequenced in a study of blood T cell repertoires in COVID-19. Some clones are missing from TCRdb's copy, which holds only in-frame ones; the method was immunoSEQ multiplex PCR. The sample carries approximately 160,000 clones, about 86% recorded once. Sequencing used peripheral blood. These receptors all stem from a man aged 50-60 years with active or convalescent COVID-19.

This chain links TRBV24-1 with TRBJ1-2; a weak D match, TRBD1 (5 bases). Trimming stripped 5 bases from V and 4 bases from J, with 16 bases between. Germline V gene sequence: CDR1 KGHDR, CDR2 SFDVKD. This CDR3 contains 15 residues. CDR3 nucleotide sequence: TGTGCCACCAGTGCCGACGGGGGTCCTGTCTATGGCTACACCTTC. It encodes CATSADGGPVYGYTF.

The chain employs TRBV7-2 and TRBJ2-6; D perhaps matches TRBD2 (6 bases). V was trimmed by 5 bases and J by 1 base, leaving 9 bases between them. Germline CDR1 reads SGHTA; CDR2 reads FQGNSA. The CDR3 spans 15 residues. DNA for the CDR3: TGTGCCAGCAGCACGGGGGTGTCTGGGGCCAACGTCCTGACTTTC. This gives the protein CASSTGVSGANVLTF. The complete variable domain, with remaining parts taken from reference TRBV7-2 and TRBJ2-6, reads GAGVSQSPSNKVTEKGKDVELRCDPISGHTALYWYRQSLGQGLEFLIYFQGNSAPDKSGLPSDRFSAERTGGSVSTLTIQRTQQEDSAVYLCASSTGVSGANVLTFGAGSRLTVL.

The chain recombines TRBV2 with TRBJ1-4; D is undetermined. Looked up from germline, CDR1 is SNHLY and CDR2 is FYNNEI. Trimming stripped 10 bases from V and 2 bases from J, with 8 bases between. This CDR3 is built from 12 residues. CDR3: CATMGTNEKLFF. The DNA of the CDR3 is TGTGCCACCATGGGCACTAATGAAAAACTGTTTTTT.

This clone was recorded a few times. The chain links TRBV6-5 to TRBJ2-1; tentative D call: TRBD2 (5 bases). V was pared by 0 bases and J by 0 bases, with 9 bases between. The CDR3 loop spans 16 amino acids. Germline V gene lookup returns CDR1 MNHEY and CDR2 SVGAGI. The CDR3 DNA is TGTGCCAGCAGTTACTCGAAGCGGATCTCCTACAATGAGCAGTTCTTC. Translation gives CASSYSKRISYNEQFF.

The chain carries TRBV6-5 and TRBJ1-1, with 9 bases identical to TRBD1. The CDR3 spans 15 residues. CDR1 MNHEY and CDR2 SVGAGI come from the germline V gene. The J segment lost 5 bases and the V segment lost 7 bases, leaving 11 bases of the junction unmatched. The CDR3 DNA is TGTGCCAGCACCATCCTTAGACAGGGGGTGACTGAAGCTTTCTTT. It encodes CASTILRQGVTEAFF.

The V and J genes are TRBV27 and TRBJ2-3, with 7 bases aligning to TRBD2. The CDR3 consists of 14 residues. Looked up from germline, CDR1 is MNHEY and CDR2 is SMNVEV (reference sequence). Germline trimming cut 2 bases from V and 6 bases from J; bases unmatched to any gene: 5. The CDR3 nucleotides are TGTGCCAGCAGTTTAGGGGGGAGGGAGGATACGCAGTATTTT. Residues: CASSLGGREDTQYF.

CDR3 protein: CASSSDRGHGTSDYEQYF. DNA of the CDR3: TGTGCCAGCTCATCTGACAGGGGGCATGGGACTAGCGACTACGAGCAGTACTTC. This chain joins TRBV18 and TRBJ2-7; D may be TRBD1 or TRBD2 (10 bases each). The V gene's germline CDR1 is KGHSH and CDR2 LQKENI. V shed 5 bases and J shed 3 bases, with 26 bases lying between them. The CDR3 has 18 residues.

The chain uses TRBV7-2 and TRBJ2-3; D might be TRBD1 (6 bases). Trimming cost V 4 bases and J 0 bases, with 17 bases left between them. CDR1 is SGHTA, CDR2 FQGNSA, per germline. The CDR3 runs 17 residues. The CDR3 nucleotides are TGTGCCAGCAGCTCATCGCGGTGGGGGCGGAGCACAGATACGCAGTATTTT. This sequence encodes CASSSSRWGRSTDTQYF. The variable domain in full, completed from reference TRBV7-2 and TRBJ2-3, reads GAGVSQSPSNKVTEKGKDVELRCDPISGHTALYWYRQSLGQGLEFLIYFQGNSAPDKSGLPSDRFSAERTGGSVSTLTIQRTQQEDSAVYLCASSSSRWGRSTDTQYFGPGTRLTVL.

The J gene is TRBJ1-6, the V gene TRBV7-6; D not certain. Germline loops: CDR1 SGHVS, CDR2 FNYEAQ. The germline V and J ends were trimmed by 2 bases and 4 bases, with 9 bases remaining between them. CDR3 length equals 15 residues. In DNA form, the CDR3 reads TGTGCCAGCAGCTTACTGGAAGCGTATAATTCACCCCTCCACTTT. Translated: CASSLLEAYNSPLHF.

The chain recombines TRBV9 with TRBJ1-6, with 7 bases fitting TRBD1. The CDR3 is made up of 14 amino acids. Germline lookup yields CDR1 SGDLS and CDR2 YYNGEE. Germline trimming cut 4 bases from V and 7 bases from J; bases unmatched to any gene: 5. CDR3 protein: CASSPNRGNSPLHF. Written as DNA, the CDR3 is TGTGCCAGCAGCCCAAACAGGGGAAATTCACCCCTCCACTTT.

The V and J genes are TRBV5-6 and TRBJ2-5; 7 positions match TRBD1. Germline CDR1 and CDR2: SGHDT and YYEEEE. With V trimmed by 9 bases and J by 4 bases, 15 bases remained unmatched. CDR3 size: 15 residues. The CDR3 protein is CATQLGWTGAETQYF. The CDR3 nucleotides read TGTGCCACCCAATTGGGCTGGACAGGCGCAGAGACCCAGTACTTC.

This chain links TRBV7-9 with TRBJ1-1, with D maybe TRBD1 (6 bases). This CDR3 spans 17 amino acids. CDR1 SEHNR and CDR2 FQNEAQ come from the germline V gene (reference sequence). Between the trimmed V and J ends, which lost 1 base and 4 bases, there was a span of 19 bases. CDR3 sequence reads: CASSLVRGGFLVTEAFF. The CDR3 region has the DNA TGTGCCAGCAGCTTAGTTAGGGGGGGCTTCCTCGTCACTGAAGCTTTCTTT.

This clone turned up a few times. This sequence joins TRBV24-1 and TRBJ2-1; D possibly corresponds to TRBD1 (6 bases). Trimming left V 6 bases short and J 10 bases short, with 21 bases between. The CDR3 spans 15 residues. Germline V gene lookup returns CDR1 KGHDR and CDR2 SFDVKD. The CDR3 coding sequence is TGTGCCACCAGTAGTTCAGGGGTTGTTTCCAGAGAGCAGTTCTTC. It is translated as CATSSSGVVSREQFF.

This chain uses TRBV3-1 (or the pseudogene TRBV3-2) with TRBJ1-1, with D possibly matching TRBD1 (6 bases). Germline assignment: CDR1 LGHDT and CDR2 YNNKEL (reference sequence). Between the trimmed V and J ends, which lost 0 bases and 7 bases, there was a span of 12 bases. CDR3 length equals 14 residues. CDR3 nucleotides: TGTGCCAGCAGCCAAGATTTGACAGGCAATGAAGCTTTCTTT. Encoded protein: CASSQDLTGNEAFF.

The chain employs TRBV6-5 and TRBJ1-2; perhaps TRBD1 as D (5 bases). The V end lost 6 bases, the J end lost 3 bases, and 17 bases lay between the germline ends. The CDR3 spans 15 residues. Per germline, CDR1 MNHEY and CDR2 SVGAGI. CDR3 loop: CASRVDRPGDYGYTF. As DNA, the CDR3 is TGTGCCAGCAGGGTCGACCGTCCGGGGGACTATGGCTACACCTTC.

This clone was found once. The chain employs TRBV30 and TRBJ1-4; tentatively, D is TRBD1 (5 bases). V gave up 8 bases and J gave up 1 base, with 14 bases separating them. This CDR3 comprises 14 residues. Germline CDR1 and CDR2: GTSNPN and SVGIG (reference sequence). CDR3 loop: CAVRDSVTNEKLFF. As DNA, the CDR3 is TGTGCCGTGAGAGACAGCGTAACTAATGAAAAACTGTTTTTT.

The rearrangement links TRBV3-1 (or the pseudogene TRBV3-2) to TRBJ2-3; the match to TRBD1 covers 7 bases. Per germline, CDR1 LGHDT and CDR2 YNNKEL (reference sequence). With 4 bases clipped from V and 0 bases from J, the junction kept 7 bases outside the gene matches. The CDR3 is 16 residues long. CDR3: CASSPGRRGSTDTQYF. In DNA, the CDR3 is TGTGCCAGCAGCCCAGGTCGCAGGGGGAGCACAGATACGCAGTATTTT.

The chain couples TRBV7-2 to TRBJ1-2; TRBD1 matches at 10 bases. V trimming: 4 bases; J trimming: 7 bases; junction bases outside the gene matches: 6. The CDR3 is 14 residues long. Germline V gene lookup returns CDR1 SGHTA and CDR2 FQGNSA. CDR3 DNA sequence: TGTGCCAGCAGCTACCGACAGGGGGCAACTGGCTACACCTTC. It specifies CASSYRQGATGYTF.

The rearrangement links TRBV19 to TRBJ1-5; the D gene is possibly TRBD1 (6 bases). V lost 6 bases to trimming and J lost 6 bases, with 18 bases between them. Germline V gene lookup returns CDR1 LNHDA and CDR2 SQIVND (reference sequence). The CDR3 consists of 15 residues. The CDR3 sequence is CASRAPGTHSQPQHF. CDR3 bases: TGTGCCAGTAGAGCCCCCGGGACACACAGTCAGCCCCAGCATTTT.

The V call is TRBV5-8, the J call TRBJ1-2; D is perhaps TRBD1 (5 bases). CDR1 and CDR2 (germline): SGHTS, YDEGEE. This CDR3 has 12 amino acids. Trimming pared 6 bases from V and 5 bases from J, leaving 11 bases between. The CDR3 sequence: CASTIPGYGYTF. In DNA form, the CDR3 reads TGTGCCAGCACCATTCCAGGGTATGGCTACACCTTC.

The chain joins TRBV9 to TRBJ1-1, with TRBD1 identical over 7 bases. Germline lookup yields CDR1 SGDLS and CDR2 YYNGEE. V gave up 3 bases and J gave up 2 bases; unmatched junction bases: 7. This CDR3 contains 15 residues. CDR3 loop: CASSASGTANTEAFF. The CDR3 bases are TGTGCCAGCAGCGCCTCCGGGACAGCCAACACTGAAGCTTTCTTT.

The J gene is TRBJ2-5, the V gene TRBV7-3; 7 bases align to TRBD2. The CDR3 is 16 amino acids. J lost 2 bases, V lost 5 bases, and 11 bases had no gene match. From germline, CDR1 is SGHTA and CDR2 FQGTGA. For the CDR3, the DNA is TGTGCCAGCAGCCCGGGGGTGCGGGAGAGTCAAGAGACCCAGTACTTC. This codes for CASSPGVRESQETQYF.

The gene calls are TRBV5-1 and TRBJ2-5, with 8 bases lining up with TRBD2. CDR1 and CDR2 (germline): SGHRS, YFSETQ. CDR3 size: 14 residues. V lost 0 bases to trimming and J lost 4 bases; unmatched junction nucleotides: 2. The CDR3 coding sequence is TGCGCCAGCAGCTTGGCCCGGGGGGGAGAGACCCAGTACTTC. Amino acid sequence: CASSLARGGETQYF.

The rearrangement joins TRBV5-5 to TRBJ1-2; maybe TRBD1 (5 bases). This CDR3 has 15 amino acids. CDR1 and CDR2 (germline): SGHKS, YYEKEE (reference sequence). V lost 0 bases to trimming and J lost 3 bases, with 12 bases between them. CDR3 bases: TGTGCCAGCAGCTTGGGCAGGGCACAGGACTATGGCTACACCTTC. It yields the protein CASSLGRAQDYGYTF.

CDR3 sequence reads: CASSYSWTSGIYNEQFF. In DNA, the CDR3 is TGTGCCAGCAGTTACTCCTGGACTAGCGGGATTTACAATGAGCAGTTCTTC. The chain employs TRBV6-2 or TRBV6-3 and TRBJ2-1; 12 positions agree with TRBD2. V dropped 0 bases and J dropped 4; count of bases not matched to a gene: 4. This CDR3 has 17 amino acids. The V gene's germline CDR1 is MNHEY and CDR2 SVGEGT.

This chain uses TRBV9 with TRBJ1-2; D not certain. CDR3 length equals 15 residues. Trimming pared 0 bases from V and 3 bases from J, leaving 12 bases between. CDR1 is SGDLS and CDR2 is YYNGEE in the germline V gene. In nucleotides, the CDR3 is TGTGCCAGCAGCGTAGAAGCGGGCGGAGACTATGGCTACACCTTC. Translation: CASSVEAGGDYGYTF.

The chain uses TRBV6-5 and TRBJ2-7; TRBD1 agrees at 10 bases. This CDR3 region has 16 residues. The germline V gene has CDR1 MNHEY and CDR2 SVGAGI. V shed 0 bases, J shed 3 bases, and the junction held 5 bases outside the gene matches. The CDR3 reads CASSYSLGQGRYEQYF. For the CDR3, the DNA is TGTGCCAGCAGTTACTCGCTGGGACAGGGGCGCTACGAGCAGTACTTC.

This chain links TRBV4-1 with TRBJ2-3; 9 nucleotides agree with TRBD1. Germline loops: CDR1 MGHRA, CDR2 YSYEKL. V trimming: 4 bases; J trimming: 5 bases; junction bases outside the gene matches: 10. This CDR3 contains 16 residues. DNA for the CDR3: TGCGCCAGCAGCCCCGGTTGGACAGGGGTGGGAGATACGCAGTATTTT. It codes for CASSPGWTGVGDTQYF.

The chain has TRBV29-1 and TRBJ2-7; a possible D gene is TRBD1 (5 bases). The V and J ends lost 6 bases and 3 bases respectively, with 12 bases between them. Per the germline V gene, CDR1 is SQVTM and CDR2 is ANQGSEA. CDR3 length: 12 residues. CDR3 in amino acids: CSVDSFNYEQYF. CDR3 coding DNA: TGCAGCGTCGACAGCTTTAACTACGAGCAGTACTTC.

This chain joins TRBV5-8 and TRBJ2-7; D might be TRBD1 (6 bases). This CDR3 region has 14 residues. V gave up 0 bases and J gave up 4 bases, with 11 bases separating them. Germline V CDR1 and CDR2: SGHTS, YDEGEE. The CDR3 DNA reads as TGTGCCAGCAGCTTGGCCTTCAGGGGTTACGAGCAGTACTTC. This translates into CASSLAFRGYEQYF.

This chain joins TRBV19 and TRBJ1-4; TRBD1 is a possible D gene (5 bases). Germline CDR1 reads LNHDA; CDR2 reads SQIVND (reference sequence). The CDR3 runs to 15 residues. Trimming took off 10 bases at V and 1 base at J, with 16 bases between the two ends. The CDR3 bases are TGTGCCACCCGCTCAAGCAGGGAAACTAATGAAAAACTGTTTTTT. Translating gives CATRSSRETNEKLFF.

The chain carries TRBV3-1 (or the pseudogene TRBV3-2) and TRBJ2-7; weak D call: TRBD1 (6 bases). V lost 1 base, J lost 6 bases, and 13 bases lay in between. This CDR3 contains 14 residues. CDR1 LGHDT and CDR2 YNNKEL come from the germline V gene (reference sequence). The CDR3 DNA reads TGTGCCAGCAGCCAAGTCGACAGGATAAGCGAGCAGTACTTC. Translating it yields CASSQVDRISEQYF.